Shown below are 15 T cell receptor beta chains from a single sample sequenced in a study of shared clonotypes between healthy human individuals. Naive CD8 cells lacked CD45RO and underwent positive selection for CCR7, leaving out terminally differentiated effector memory CD45RA+ cells. Clones were read by immunoSEQ multiplex PCR, and TCRdb kept only the in-frame ones, dropping some. The table shows millions of clones, with about 92% occurring only once. Sequenced sample: naive CD8+ T cells from PBMCs. The receptors here all came from a man aged 18 to 30 in good health. Some clones in this sample may be carry-over from other donors' samples.

The chain is built from TRBV28 and TRBJ1-2; D is unclear. The CDR3 runs to 13 residues. Trimming cost V 5 bases and J 7 bases, with 14 bases left between them. The V gene's germline CDR1 is MDHEN and CDR2 SYDVKM. CDR3 protein: CASSPPPAVGYTF. The CDR3 DNA reads as TGTGCCAGCAGTCCCCCTCCCGCGGTTGGCTACACCTTC.

V and J are TRBV5-4 and TRBJ1-1; no clear D gene. The germline CDR1 and CDR2 sequences are SGHNT and YYREEE (reference sequence). This CDR3 comprises 14 residues. V was cut by 4 bases and J by 1 base, with 11 bases left in between. The CDR3 DNA follows: TGTGCCAGCAGCGCCGGAGGTAGGAACACTGAAGCTTTCTTT. Amino acids: CASSAGGRNTEAFF.

This chain uses TRBV10-3 with TRBJ2-2; 7 positions agree with TRBD2. V trimming: 4 bases; J trimming: 1 base; junction bases outside the gene matches: 6. There are 16 residues in the CDR3. Per the germline V gene, CDR1 is ENHRY and CDR2 is SYGVKD. The CDR3 region has the DNA TGTGCCATCAGTGTACGAGCGGGAAGGAACACCGGGGAGCTGTTTTTT. Amino acids: CAISVRAGRNTGELFF.

In this sample, this clone turned up a few times. This chain links TRBV21-1 with TRBJ1-4. TRBV21-1 is labeled a pseudogene. The CDR3 consists of 11 residues. CDR3 region: CASSNGLKLFF. The CDR3 coding sequence is TGTGCCAGCAGCAATGGACTAAAACTGTTTTTT.

The rearrangement joins TRBV5-6 to TRBJ2-7, with 9 positions matching TRBD1. V dropped 4 bases and J dropped 2; count of bases not matched to a gene: 4. The CDR3 has 14 residues. Germline assignment: CDR1 SGHDT and CDR2 YYEEEE. The CDR3 reads CASSAGQGPYEQYF. In nucleotides, the CDR3 is TGTGCCAGCAGCGCGGGACAGGGCCCCTACGAGCAGTACTTC. The whole variable domain, remainder taken from reference TRBV5-6 and TRBJ2-7, is DAGVTQSPTHLIKTRGQQVTLRCSPKSGHDTVSWYQQALGQGPQFIFQYYEEEERQRGNFPDRFSGHQFPNYSSELNVNALLLGDSALYLCASSAGQGPYEQYFGPGTRLTVT.

V and J are TRBV10-3 and TRBJ2-7, with 9 bases lining up with TRBD1. CDR1 ENHRY and CDR2 SYGVKD come from the germline V gene. The ends lost 2 bases at V and 3 bases at J; junction bases unmatched: 5. This CDR3 spans 15 amino acids. The CDR3 here is CAISEAGTGYYEQYF. CDR3 DNA sequence: TGTGCCATCAGTGAGGCCGGGACAGGGTACTACGAGCAGTACTTC.

The chain has TRBV30 and TRBJ1-4; 9 bases map to TRBD1. Germline V CDR1 and CDR2: GTSNPN, SVGIG (reference sequence). J lost 4 bases, V lost 2 bases, and 2 bases had no gene match. The CDR3 sequence is 14 residues long. The CDR3, as DNA: TGTGCCTGGAGTTGGACAGGGGTTAATGAAAAACTGTTTTTT. Translated: CAWSWTGVNEKLFF. The full variable domain, in which reference TRBV30 and TRBJ1-4 provide the parts outside the CDR3, is SQTIHQWPATLVQPVGSPLSLECTVEGTSNPNLYWYRQAAGRGLQLLFYSVGIGQISSEVPQNLSASRPQDRQFILSSKKLLLSDSGFYLCAWSWTGVNEKLFFGSGTQLSVL.

The chain uses TRBV13 and TRBJ2-5, with a weak D call TRBD1 (6 bases). The CDR3 extends over 14 amino acids. V was shortened by 5 bases and J by 5 bases, with 15 bases between the two germline ends. The germline CDR1 and CDR2 sequences are PRHDT and FYEKMQ (reference sequence). The CDR3 protein is CASSPDSGAETQYF. CDR3 nucleotides: TGTGCCAGCAGCCCCGACTCAGGGGCGGAGACCCAGTACTTC.

J is TRBJ2-7 and V is TRBV9; 7 bases line up with TRBD1. V lost 4 bases, J lost 2 bases, and 6 bases stayed unmatched. Germline V gene lookup returns CDR1 SGDLS and CDR2 YYNGEE. The CDR3 extends over 14 amino acids. CDR3 amino acids: CASSIGDRAYEQYF. The CDR3 DNA is TGTGCCAGCAGCATAGGGGACAGAGCCTACGAGCAGTACTTC.

This clone showed up just once. V usage is TRBV4-3 and J usage is TRBJ2-7, with TRBD1 matching over 9 bases. From germline, CDR1 is LGHNA and CDR2 YSLEER. J lost 4 bases, V lost 0 bases, and 10 bases had no gene match. This CDR3 is built from 17 residues. In nucleotides, the CDR3 is TGCGCCAGCAGCCAAGAGGTACCCGGGGACAGGGCTTACGAGCAGTACTTC. The encoded protein is CASSQEVPGDRAYEQYF.

The rearrangement links TRBV7-9 to TRBJ2-3, with 10 positions matching TRBD1. The CDR3 contains 17 residues. V lost 3 bases to trimming and J lost 0 bases; unmatched junction nucleotides: 6. Germline lookup yields CDR1 SEHNR and CDR2 FQNEAQ (reference sequence). CDR3 in DNA: TGTGCCAGCAGCTTGAGGACAGGGGGGACTAGCACAGATACGCAGTATTTT. It translates to CASSLRTGGTSTDTQYF.

Only one count was recorded for this clone. This same CDR3 is encoded by further DNA sequences in the sample. The V and J genes are TRBV19 and TRBJ1-4; D possibly corresponds to TRBD1 (5 bases). Germline CDR1 and CDR2: LNHDA and SQIVND (reference sequence). V lost 5 bases to trimming and J lost 2 bases, with 12 bases between them. The CDR3 consists of 15 residues. The CDR3 region has the DNA TGTGCCAGTAGTCCTAGGGGTGCGACTAATGAAAAACTGTTTTTT. Its translation is CASSPRGATNEKLFF.

The rearrangement links TRBV13 to TRBJ2-1, with D unresolved. The CDR3 length is 13 residues. With 2 bases removed from V and 9 bases from J, the gap between germline ends came to 11 bases. Per the germline V gene, CDR1 is PRHDT and CDR2 is FYEKMQ (reference sequence). CDR3 region: CASSLSRSSEQFF. The CDR3 coding sequence is TGTGCCAGCAGCTTATCACGTAGCAGTGAGCAGTTCTTC.

The chain couples TRBV18 to TRBJ2-3, with D possibly called TRBD1 or TRBD2 (5 bases each). The germline CDR1 and CDR2 sequences are KGHSH and LQKENI. The CDR3 has 20 amino acids. V dropped 0 bases and J dropped 4 bases, with 26 bases sitting between them. CDR3 residues: CASSPPRFGTPNFAADTQYF. DNA of the CDR3: TGTGCCAGCTCACCACCGAGATTTGGGACGCCGAATTTCGCGGCAGATACGCAGTATTTT.

This chain uses TRBV5-4 with TRBJ2-7, with a tentative D call TRBD1 (6 bases). Germline lookup yields CDR1 SGHNT and CDR2 YYREEE (reference sequence). CDR3 length: 17 amino acids. Trimming removed 2 bases at V and 0 bases at J, with 18 bases between. The CDR3 spells CASSLGPGTGTSYEQYF. CDR3 bases: TGTGCCAGCAGCTTAGGTCCAGGAACAGGGACCTCCTACGAGCAGTACTTC.